This T cell receptor (beta chain) was recovered during a study of cytomegalovirus exposure and HLA in healthy donors (dated 2017 in TCRdb). Study-wide context: According to an earlier analysis of 550 to 750 of the donors, 150 million to 200 million T cells yielded roughly 110 million unique TCR beta sequences and more than 250 Gb of sequence data. About 300 gigabases of sequencing data and approximately 84 million unique TCR sequences were included in an early release covering 500 to 750 HLA-typed donors. Of the 350 to 450 genotyped donors, about 80% fell in the genetic ancestry cluster associated with self-reported Caucasian donors. The study was designed to test whether signatures of past pathogen exposure could be identified by cataloging public T cell receptors. The study profiled the T cell repertoires of more than 500 subjects by immunosequencing and related them to cytomegalovirus serostatus. Besides the first cohort of roughly 660 subjects, a separate validation cohort made up of 120 different subjects was used. To predict cytomegalovirus infection status, the study combined high-throughput TCR immunosequencing, statistical association of individual TCRs with disease status, and machine learning. A later analysis re-analyzed previously published TCR beta repertoires from hundreds of donors and added high-resolution HLA genotyping to study TCR occurrence patterns. In the later analysis, no new phenotypic data were used to find candidate immune exposures; instead, reliance was placed on TCR beta sequences and their occurrence across donors. To decide whether each TCR beta V gene segment behaved as functional or pseudogenic, an earlier analysis of several hundred of the donors relied on high-throughput TCR beta sequencing. Donor age, sex, ethnicity and CMV serostatus were compiled together with the repertoire data. A later genetic analysis took genome-wide SNP genotypes for 398 of the 666 donors and used that subset as a discovery cohort. Every repertoire in the discovery cohort had been generated on one and the same sequencing platform. Both class I and class II loci were covered by HLA typing, at four-digit resolution. Typing coverage differed by locus: A, B, C, DRB1 and DQB1 were typed in about 629-640 donors, DQA1 in 522, DPA1 in around 580, and DPB1 in 400 to 480. Roughly 5 DR-DQ haplotypes were handled as single units for association and clustering because linkage in the cohort was strong. On average, 235,054 unique TCR beta nucleotide sequences were sequenced per donor among a few hundred genotyped donors of the cohort, with roughly 18% of those sequences being non-productive. Study-level results and caveats: A later analysis reported that several top co-occurrence clusters appeared linked to parvovirus B19, influenza, CMV and Epstein-Barr virus. Because HLA typing was missing for some donors at each locus, association tests included only the typed subset. In the study, some 160 TCR beta chains were listed as associated with cytomegalovirus. A further reported finding was that TCR beta sequences accurately predicted the HLA-A and HLA-B alleles for most subjects in the first cohort. Compared with the 666-donor mean, donors in an Asian-associated ancestry cluster had fewer N-insertions in productive TCRs, according to a later genetic analysis. According to the authors, the approach could potentially be generalized to other disease states and immunological phenotypes. An association between a missense DCLRE1C variant and V-gene and J-gene trimming of TCR beta chains was found in a later genetic analysis and replicated in an independent cohort. Presence/absence analyses assumed roughly uniform sequencing depth across donors, an assumption that may not hold. The classifier was reported to diagnose cytomegalovirus status with high specificity and sensitivity in both the original and validation cohorts. When HLA alleles, especially DR and DQ, strongly co-occurred, TCR associations were difficult to assign to individual alleles. Because the 87-base-pair reads could not distinguish some IMGT-functional V segments, including TRBV6-2 and TRBV6-3, those segments were excluded. At a false discovery rate of 0.05, a later analysis linked some 17,000 TCR beta sequences to specific HLA alleles. A group of highly shared sequence variants was considered likely to be a technical artifact of the sequencing pipeline. A few of the identified cytomegalovirus-associated TCR beta chains were confirmed in vitro to be specific for cytomegalovirus antigens. A later analysis found that most CMV-associated TCR beta chains appeared HLA-restricted, with HLA associations seemingly driven largely by CMV exposure. A later analysis found that HLA-associated TCR beta chains were more clonally expanded and had lower generation probabilities than equally common non-associated chains. Broadly in line with IMGT annotations, most TCR beta V segments showed up in productive rearrangements about 87% or about 30% of the time in an earlier analysis of several hundred of the donors. While some public TCRs were present in many individuals, most TCR sequences turned up only very rarely across donors. The only immune exposure information available for the cohort was CMV serostatus. Because counts were too low, approximately 18 rarely observed V segments, including chromosome 9 orphons, were excluded from the earlier analysis of about 500 of the donors. In a later analysis, TCR association rates were found to vary across HLA loci, with the most associated TCRs seen for DRB1 alleles and the fewest for HLA-C alleles. Correlated functional status among segregating V segments might be attributable to linkage disequilibrium, but an unknown experimental factor could not be ruled out. The cohort was sequenced for TCR beta chains only, and without alpha or paired-chain data the features that could be detected were limited.

The CDR3 measures 14 amino acids from cysteine to phenylalanine. CDR3 DNA is the only sequence kept; it has 42 bases, read in frame from the first base. Relative to germline, V is 5 bases shorter and J is 4 bases shorter, with 14 bases between their ends. Taken from the germline V gene, the CDR1 and CDR2 loops are MNHEY and SVGAGI. The library was generated by the immunoSEQ multiplex PCR assay. For the multiplex PCR, a mixture combining 60 forward primers for TCR Vbeta segments and 13 reverse primers for TCR Jbeta segments was used. The CDR3 region of rearranged TCR beta genes was amplified from genomic DNA with a multiplex PCR assay. On the Illumina HiSeq System, the amplified TCR beta libraries were sequenced as 87-base-pair reads. In the paper's pipeline: A later analysis tallied tens of millions of unique TCR beta chains across the 610 or so repertoires, and about 10 million of those chains were shared by two or more donors. A nearest-neighbor algorithm error-corrected the raw reads and collapsed the reads into unique sequences, merging closely related sequences to remove PCR and sequencing errors. CDR3 sequences were aligned to IMGT reference sequences to assign V, D and J gene segments. For a sequence to be retained, at least a six-nucleotide match to both a V gene segment and a J gene segment was required. Rearrangements were called productive when the CDR3 lacked stop codons and stayed in frame with V and J; all others were non-productive. Following IMGT convention, CDR3 was defined as the stretch from the second conserved V-encoded cysteine to the conserved J-encoded phenylalanine. In an earlier analysis of roughly 610 of the donors, sequences lacking an unambiguous match to a single V gene segment were excluded. In an earlier analysis of 587 of the donors, a V segment was called functional when productive rearrangements were above 56.7%, and segregating when the standard deviation between donors exceeded 5%. A statistical classification framework was built to diagnose cytomegalovirus status from the catalog of TCR beta chain sequences. V and J gene assignment, in a later analysis, came from comparing TCR nucleotide sequences with IMGT/GENE-DB human TR gene sequences. A later analysis assigned CDR3 sequences and most-parsimonious VDJ recombination scenarios with the TCRdist pipeline. In a later analysis, each TCR beta chain was defined by its CDR3 amino acid sequence together with its V-gene family, and reads lacking a unique V-gene family were excluded. As a way to deal with suspected cross-contamination and a sequencing artifact, a later analysis dropped roughly 600 nucleotide sequences that were highly shared and had low generation probability. In a later analysis, a clonal expansion index for each public chain was calculated from normalized within-repertoire ranks of inferred template counts. A later analysis computed generation probabilities with a VDJ recombination model fitted to out-of-frame rearrangements, and checked the results against IGoR. In a later analysis, hypergeometric tests were used to score TCR-TCR, TCR-HLA and TCR-CMV co-occurrence, with a repertoire-size bias correction applied to TCR pairs. To estimate false discovery rates, a later analysis permuted the HLA or CMV assignments 20 times. In a later analysis, co-occurring TCRs were grouped using DBSCAN, with TCRdist sequence similarity added in when clustering inside HLA-allele-positive subsets. Repertoires with fewer than 30,000 or more than 120,000 public chains, plus five repertoires with anomalous nucleotide sharing, were excluded from co-occurrence clustering. As stored in TCRdb, this immuneACCESS dataset retains in-frame rearrangements with V and J assigned. A fraction of the clones does not appear; measured against another copy, unresolved V genes explain less than half of the discrepancy, and the remainder lacks a known reason. V and J calls and clone size are copied from that table; D and trimming were computed from the DNA. The sample table shows about 140,000 clones, and around 80% are seen once. Of the sample, under 3.5% falls within the top ten clones.

The cohort comprised around 690 healthy bone marrow donors. Cohort members were all nominally healthy when sampled, although unrecorded immune exposures were likely present. The donor was CMV seronegative and was included in the group of a few hundred seronegative cohort members. A peripheral blood sample was provided by each donor, and peripheral blood mononuclear cells were used for TCR beta sequencing. The Qiagen DNeasy Blood Extraction Kit was used to extract genomic DNA from the blood cell samples. In this sample, this clone turned up a few times. Its antigen is still unknown. The input lacks base qualities; no much larger clone sits a single base away.

The specimen sequenced was PBMCs. The sequence was obtained from a young woman in good health and CMV-seronegative. This chain is built from TRBV6-5 and TRBJ1-2; the D gene cannot be resolved reliably. CDR3 sequence: CASSKPVQPYGYTF. The DNA is as follows: TGTGCCAGCAGTAAACCAGTACAACCCTATGGCTACACCTTC.